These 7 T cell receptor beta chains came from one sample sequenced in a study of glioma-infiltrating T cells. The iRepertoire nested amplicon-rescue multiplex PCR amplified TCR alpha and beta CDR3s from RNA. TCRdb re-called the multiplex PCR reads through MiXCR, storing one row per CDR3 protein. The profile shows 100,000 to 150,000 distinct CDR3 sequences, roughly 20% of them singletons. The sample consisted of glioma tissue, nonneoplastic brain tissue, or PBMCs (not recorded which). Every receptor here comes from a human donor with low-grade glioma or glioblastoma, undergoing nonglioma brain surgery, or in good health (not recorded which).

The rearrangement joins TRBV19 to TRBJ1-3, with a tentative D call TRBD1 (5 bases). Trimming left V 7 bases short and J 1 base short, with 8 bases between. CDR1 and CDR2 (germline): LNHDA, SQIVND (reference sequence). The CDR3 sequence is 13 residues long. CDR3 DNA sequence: TGTGCCAGTATGAGGGGATCTGGAAACACCATATATTTT. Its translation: CASMRGSGNTIYF.

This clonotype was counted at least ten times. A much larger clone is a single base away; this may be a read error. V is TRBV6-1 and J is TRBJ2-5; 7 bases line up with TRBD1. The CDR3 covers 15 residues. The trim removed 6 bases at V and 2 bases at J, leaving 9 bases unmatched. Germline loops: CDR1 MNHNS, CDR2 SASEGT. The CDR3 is CASSEPWTGQETQYF. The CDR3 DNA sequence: TGTGCCAGCAGCGAGCCATGGACAGGTCAAGAGACCCAGTACTTC.

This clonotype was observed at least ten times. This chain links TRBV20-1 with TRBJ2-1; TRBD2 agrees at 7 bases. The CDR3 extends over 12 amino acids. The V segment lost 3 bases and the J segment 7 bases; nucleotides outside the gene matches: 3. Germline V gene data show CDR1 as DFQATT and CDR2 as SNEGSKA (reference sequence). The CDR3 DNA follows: TGCAGTGCTAGGCGGGAGAATAATGAGCAGTTCTTC. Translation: CSARRENNEQFF.

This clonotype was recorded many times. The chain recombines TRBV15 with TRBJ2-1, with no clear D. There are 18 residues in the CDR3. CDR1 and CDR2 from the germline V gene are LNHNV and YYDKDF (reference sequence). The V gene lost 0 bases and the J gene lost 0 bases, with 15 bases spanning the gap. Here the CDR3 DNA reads TGTGCCACCAGCAGAGATCCCCCTTTTAGTAGCTCCTACAATGAGCAGTTCTTC. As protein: CATSRDPPFSSSYNEQFF.

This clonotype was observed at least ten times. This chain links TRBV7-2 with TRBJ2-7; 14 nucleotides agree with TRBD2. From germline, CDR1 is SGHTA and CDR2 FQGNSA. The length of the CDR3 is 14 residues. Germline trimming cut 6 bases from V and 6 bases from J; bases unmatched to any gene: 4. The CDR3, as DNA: TGTGCCAGCAGACCGGGGACTAGCGGGAGCGAGCAGTACTTC. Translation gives CASRPGTSGSEQYF.

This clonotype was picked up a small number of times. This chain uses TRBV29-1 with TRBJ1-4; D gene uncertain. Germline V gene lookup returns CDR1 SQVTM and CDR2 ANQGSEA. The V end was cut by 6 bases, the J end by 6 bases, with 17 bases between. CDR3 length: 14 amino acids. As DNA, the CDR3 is TGCAGCGTAAGCAATGGAGGGAGCGATGAAAAACTGTTTTTT. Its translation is CSVSNGGSDEKLFF.

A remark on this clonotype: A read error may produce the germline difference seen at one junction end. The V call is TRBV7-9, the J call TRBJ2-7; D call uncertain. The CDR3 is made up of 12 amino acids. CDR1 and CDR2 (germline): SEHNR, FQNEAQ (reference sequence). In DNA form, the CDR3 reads TGTGCCAGCTCCCCCCAGAATGAAGTGCAGGACTTC. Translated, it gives CASSPQNEVQDF.